This entry describes one T cell receptor (beta chain). Antigen unknown. This sample stems from a study of metastatic and nonmetastatic thyroid tumors. In the study overall: Malignant thyroid and benign thyroid patients provided blood and tumor or nodule tissue whose repertoires were compared. Broader study findings: TCR beta diversity was reportedly significantly higher in malignant thyroid tumors than benign nodules, in blood and tumor.

J gave up 4 bases and V 10 bases, and 10 bases lay outside the gene matches. Germline V gene sequence: CDR1 MNHNS, CDR2 SASEGT. CDR3 size: 14 residues. TCRdb re-called the PCR reads through MiXCR. The sample consists of 23,000 or so clones, roughly a quarter of them appearing once. Each patient went into thyroid surgery without having received any treatment. The genes are TRBV6-1 and TRBJ1-3, with TRBD1 matching 7 bases. Sequencing was performed on tumor tissue. This clonotype originated in a male donor with papillary thyroid cancer or a benign thyroid nodule (not recorded which). Some clones in this sample may be carry-over from other donors' samples. CDR3 sequence (DNA): TGTGCCATTAGTGAGAAGGGGGCCGGAAACACCATATATTTT. Amino acids: CAISEKGAGNTIYF.